This is a list of T cell receptor beta chains from one sample in a study of T-cell memory formation after mild COVID-19. TCRdb re-derived calls from the 5' RACE reads in MiXCR, one entry per CDR3 protein. This table holds hundreds of thousands of distinct CDR3 sequences, roughly 22% found once. The specimen was PBMCs or a T cell subset sorted from them (not recorded which). Every receptor here comes from an adult woman who had mild COVID-19 (a few samples of this study predate the infection). Cell type and time point are not known. Both conserved end residues are part of each CDR3. D genes are given only for firm matches. Size tells how often a clone was seen (once, few, many) or the class of an expanded clone, and some rows leave it out.

d_call: NA
clone_size: few
j_call: TRBJ2-1
v_call: TRBV5-1
cdr3_nt: TGCGCCAGCAGCGAAGGGCTAGGGGGCTACAATGAGCAGTTCTTC
cdr3_aa: CASSEGLGGYNEQFF

d_call: NA
clone_size: few
j_call: TRBJ2-7
v_call: TRBV21-1
cdr3_nt: TGTGCCAGCAGCAAAGCGAGGACAGGGAGCTCCTACGAGCAGTACTTC
cdr3_aa: CASSKARTGSSYEQYF

d_call: TRBD1
clone_size: NA
j_call: TRBJ2-7
v_call: TRBV11-2
cdr3_nt: TGTGCCAGCAGCTTGTGGACAGGATCCTACGAGCAGTACTTC
cdr3_aa: CASSLWTGSYEQYF

d_call: NA
clone_size: few
j_call: TRBJ2-5
v_call: TRBV5-6
cdr3_nt: TGTGCCAGCAGCTCCTCCGGGACACCGTTCGGGACCCAGTACTTC
cdr3_aa: CASSSSGTPFGTQYF

d_call: NA
clone_size: NA
j_call: TRBJ1-2
v_call: TRBV4-1
cdr3_nt: TGCGCCAGCAGCCAAACTTGGACGGAGGGTGACTATGGCTACACCTTC
cdr3_aa: CASSQTWTEGDYGYTF

d_call: NA
clone_size: few
j_call: TRBJ2-2
v_call: TRBV24-1
cdr3_nt: TGTGCCACCAGGGCCAGGGGCCCGAACACCGGGGAGCTGTTTTTT
cdr3_aa: CATRARGPNTGELFF

d_call: NA
clone_size: few
j_call: TRBJ1-1
v_call: TRBV7-9
cdr3_nt: TGTGCCAGCAGCTTAGTTGGCAGGGGACGCACTGAAGCTTTCTTT
cdr3_aa: CASSLVGRGRTEAFF

d_call: NA
clone_size: few
j_call: TRBJ2-4
v_call: TRBV24-1
cdr3_nt: TGTGCCACCAGTGATAGGGAGGTCAAAAACATTCAGTACTTC
cdr3_aa: CATSDREVKNIQYF

d_call: NA
clone_size: few
j_call: TRBJ1-5
v_call: TRBV2
cdr3_nt: TGTGCCAGCCAAGGGGATGGTGGCAATCAGCCCCAGCATTTT
cdr3_aa: CASQGDGGNQPQHF

d_call: TRBD1
clone_size: NA
j_call: TRBJ2-3
v_call: TRBV4-1
cdr3_nt: TGCGCCAGCAGCCAAACCCGCGCCGGGACAGGGTACACAGATACGCAGTATTTT
cdr3_aa: CASSQTRAGTGYTDTQYF

d_call: NA
clone_size: NA
j_call: TRBJ2-7
v_call: TRBV5-1
cdr3_nt: TGCGCCAGCAGCTTGGCCTCGGTGGGTCAGGGTGGCGAGCAGTACTTC
cdr3_aa: CASSLASVGQGGEQYF

d_call: NA
clone_size: many
j_call: TRBJ2-1
v_call: TRBV12-3/TRBV12-4
cdr3_nt: TGTGCCAGCAGTTTAGGGCTTCGCGGTGGGTACAATGAGCAGTTCTTC
cdr3_aa: CASSLGLRGGYNEQFF

d_call: TRBD1
clone_size: NA
j_call: TRBJ2-7
v_call: TRBV20-1
cdr3_nt: TGCAGTGCTCTGCACAGGGGGACCTACGAGCAGTACTTC
cdr3_aa: CSALHRGTYEQYF

d_call: NA
clone_size: NA
j_call: TRBJ1-1
v_call: TRBV12-3/TRBV12-4
cdr3_nt: TGTGCCAGCAGTTTTAAGGTGAACACTGAAGCTTTCTTT
cdr3_aa: CASSFKVNTEAFF

d_call: NA
clone_size: many
j_call: TRBJ2-7
v_call: TRBV5-1
cdr3_nt: TGCGCCAGCAGCCCTACATCGAACACAAGACGCTACGAGCAGTACTTC
cdr3_aa: CASSPTSNTRRYEQYF

d_call: NA
clone_size: once
j_call: TRBJ1-1
v_call: TRBV29-1
cdr3_nt: TGCAGCGTCGCCGACTCGAACACTGAAGCTTTCTTT
cdr3_aa: CSVADSNTEAFF

d_call: NA
clone_size: few
j_call: TRBJ2-1
v_call: TRBV7-3
cdr3_nt: TGTGCCAGCAGCTTAACGACAGGTGGATACAATGAGCAGTTCTTC
cdr3_aa: CASSLTTGGYNEQFF

d_call: NA
clone_size: NA
j_call: TRBJ1-3
v_call: TRBV27
cdr3_nt: TGTGCCAGCAGTTTGAGGGGGTCTGGAAACACCATATATTTT
cdr3_aa: CASSLRGSGNTIYF

d_call: NA
clone_size: NA
j_call: TRBJ1-6
v_call: TRBV6-4
cdr3_nt: TGTGCCAGCAGTGACGGTCCGGCGTTTAATTCACCCCTCCACTTT
cdr3_aa: CASSDGPAFNSPLHF

d_call: TRBD2
clone_size: few
j_call: TRBJ2-1
v_call: TRBV7-2
cdr3_nt: TGTGCCAGCAGCCCGAAGCACGGGACAGGGATGCGCGCTAGCGGGAGGGAGCGCTACAATGAGCAGTTCTTC
cdr3_aa: CASSPKHGTGMRASGRERYNEQFF

d_call: NA
clone_size: NA
j_call: TRBJ1-2
v_call: TRBV4-2
cdr3_nt: TGTGCCAGCAGCCAAGCCATTTGGACGACGTATGGCTACACCTTC
cdr3_aa: CASSQAIWTTYGYTF

d_call: NA
clone_size: few
j_call: TRBJ1-2
v_call: TRBV7-3
cdr3_nt: TGTGCCAGCAGCTTAACTGGGGGGCGCAACTATGGCTACACCTTC
cdr3_aa: CASSLTGGRNYGYTF

d_call: NA
clone_size: NA
j_call: TRBJ2-1
v_call: TRBV15
cdr3_nt: TGTGCCACCAGCAGAAGGGGGACTGGGGATGAGCAGTTCTTC
cdr3_aa: CATSRRGTGDEQFF

d_call: TRBD1
clone_size: few
j_call: TRBJ1-6
v_call: TRBV7-2
cdr3_nt: TGTGCCAGCAGGAAAGCGGGACAGGGGAATTCACCCCTCCACTTT
cdr3_aa: CASRKAGQGNSPLHF

d_call: NA
clone_size: few
j_call: TRBJ2-7
v_call: TRBV5-5
cdr3_nt: TGTGCCAGCAGCTTGGCTGAGGGCAGGGCCCACGAGCAGTACTTC
cdr3_aa: CASSLAEGRAHEQYF

d_call: TRBD2
clone_size: few
j_call: TRBJ2-3
v_call: TRBV12-3/TRBV12-4
cdr3_nt: TGTGCCAGCAGCAACGAGCCGGGACTAGCGGGAACAGATACGCAGTATTTT
cdr3_aa: CASSNEPGLAGTDTQYF

d_call: NA
clone_size: NA
j_call: TRBJ1-1
v_call: TRBV7-8
cdr3_nt: TGTGCCAGCAGCTTAGCCTTGACAGGGAACACTGAAGCTTTCTTT
cdr3_aa: CASSLALTGNTEAFF

d_call: TRBD2
clone_size: NA
j_call: TRBJ2-7
v_call: TRBV20-1
cdr3_nt: TGCAGTGCCGATAGTCTAGCGGGGGACCCCTCGTGGGAGCAGTACTTC
cdr3_aa: CSADSLAGDPSWEQYF

d_call: NA
clone_size: NA
j_call: TRBJ2-7
v_call: TRBV12-3/TRBV12-4
cdr3_nt: TGTGCCAGCAGCATGGACTCCGGCGGTGTACGCTACGAGCAGTACTTC
cdr3_aa: CASSMDSGGVRYEQYF

d_call: TRBD2
clone_size: NA
j_call: TRBJ2-1
v_call: TRBV5-4
cdr3_nt: TGTGCCAGCAGCTTCTCGGGGGGAGGGCCCAATGAGCAGTTCTTC
cdr3_aa: CASSFSGGGPNEQFF

d_call: NA
clone_size: many
j_call: TRBJ2-5
v_call: TRBV5-5
cdr3_nt: TGTGCCAGCAGTACCCCCGGGCGGTCCCAAGAGACCCAGTACTTC
cdr3_aa: CASSTPGRSQETQYF

d_call: NA
clone_size: few
j_call: TRBJ2-1
v_call: TRBV12-3/TRBV12-4
cdr3_nt: TGTGCCAGCAGTTTCCGGCGGGGCAATGAGCAGTTCTTC
cdr3_aa: CASSFRRGNEQFF

d_call: NA
clone_size: NA
j_call: TRBJ1-1
v_call: TRBV19
cdr3_nt: TGTGCCAGTACCCTTGAAGCTTTCTTT
cdr3_aa: CASTLEAFF

d_call: TRBD2
clone_size: NA
j_call: TRBJ2-7
v_call: TRBV20-1
cdr3_nt: TGCAGTGCTACCCTCGCGGGAGGGCCGTACGAGCAGTACTTC
cdr3_aa: CSATLAGGPYEQYF

d_call: TRBD1
clone_size: many
j_call: TRBJ1-1
v_call: TRBV5-1
cdr3_nt: TGCGCCAGCAGCTTGACGGGACAGCTGAACACTGAAGCTTTCTTT
cdr3_aa: CASSLTGQLNTEAFF

d_call: NA
clone_size: NA
j_call: TRBJ1-3
v_call: TRBV7-9
cdr3_nt: TGTGCCAGCAGCCCTTCTGCGTCCTCTGGAAACACCATATATTTT
cdr3_aa: CASSPSASSGNTIYF

d_call: TRBD1
clone_size: few
j_call: TRBJ2-5
v_call: TRBV7-6
cdr3_nt: TGTGCCAGCAGCTCCCCCGGGACAGGGGAGCAAGAGACCCAGTACTTC
cdr3_aa: CASSSPGTGEQETQYF

d_call: NA
clone_size: few
j_call: TRBJ2-1
v_call: TRBV20-1
cdr3_nt: TGCAGTGCCGGGGGCCTCGGGGCGGGACAGTTCTTC
cdr3_aa: CSAGGLGAGQFF

d_call: NA
clone_size: few
j_call: TRBJ1-6
v_call: TRBV5-1
cdr3_nt: TGCGCCAGCAGCTTTATAACCGGGAATTCACCCCTCCACTTT
cdr3_aa: CASSFITGNSPLHF

d_call: NA
clone_size: few
j_call: TRBJ2-1
v_call: TRBV30
cdr3_nt: TGTGCCTGGAGGAATGGGGACTGGACCTACAATGAGCAGTTCTTC
cdr3_aa: CAWRNGDWTYNEQFF

d_call: TRBD1
clone_size: many
j_call: TRBJ2-3
v_call: TRBV5-1
cdr3_nt: TGCGCCAGCAGCTTGGGGACAGGGGGCACAGATACGCAGTATTTT
cdr3_aa: CASSLGTGGTDTQYF

d_call: NA
clone_size: NA
j_call: TRBJ1-1
v_call: TRBV7-2
cdr3_nt: TGTGCCAACCTTTTAAGGGCAGCCGCGCCGAACACTGAAGCTTTCTTT
cdr3_aa: CANLLRAAAPNTEAFF

d_call: NA
clone_size: few
j_call: TRBJ1-6
v_call: TRBV20-1
cdr3_nt: TGCAGTGCCAGGCGGGAGTATAATTCACCCCTCCACTTT
cdr3_aa: CSARREYNSPLHF

d_call: NA
clone_size: NA
j_call: TRBJ2-7
v_call: TRBV27
cdr3_nt: TGTGCCAGCAGCTATCATCTAGGAGAGCAGTACTTC
cdr3_aa: CASSYHLGEQYF

d_call: TRBD1
clone_size: few
j_call: TRBJ1-5
v_call: TRBV30
cdr3_nt: TGTGCCTGGGCCGGGACAGGCAATCAGCCCCAGCATTTT
cdr3_aa: CAWAGTGNQPQHF

d_call: TRBD2
clone_size: few
j_call: TRBJ2-1
v_call: TRBV7-3
cdr3_nt: TGTGCCAGCAGCTCGATACTAGCGGGGGAGAACAATGAGCAGTTCTTC
cdr3_aa: CASSSILAGENNEQFF

d_call: TRBD1
clone_size: few
j_call: TRBJ1-5
v_call: TRBV6-6
cdr3_nt: TGTGCCAGCAGTTACTTGATTGGACAGGGTAGGATGGGCAATCAGCCCCAGCATTTT
cdr3_aa: CASSYLIGQGRMGNQPQHF

d_call: NA
clone_size: few
j_call: TRBJ1-1
v_call: TRBV7-9
cdr3_nt: TGTGCCAGCAGCTTTGCGACCACTGAAGCTTTCTTT
cdr3_aa: CASSFATTEAFF

d_call: TRBD2
clone_size: NA
j_call: TRBJ2-2
v_call: TRBV15
cdr3_nt: TGTGCCACCAGCAGAGATACTAGCGGACCGGTCACCGGGGAGCTGTTTTTT
cdr3_aa: CATSRDTSGPVTGELFF